The 32 T cell receptor beta chains presented below share a single source sample, sequenced in a study of T-cell reconstitution after alpha-beta-depleted transplantation in children. Unique molecular identifiers tagged the TCRbeta library. Each CDR3 protein gets one entry after TCRdb re-called the PCR reads with MiXCR. The profile shows about 150,000 distinct CDR3 sequences, 7.5% to 9% of them singletons. The input for sequencing was PBMCs, mostly from graft donor cells, taken 180 days after TCRalphabeta/CD19-depleted stem cell transplant. These receptors originate from a female patient aged 2 to 10 who had a stem cell transplant for congenital amegakaryocytic thrombocytopenia, so the T cells may come from the graft donor.

This clonotype was found a few times. The chain uses TRBV5-1 and TRBJ2-7; 7 bases fit TRBD2. After removal of 7 bases from V and 1 base from J, the junction contained 5 bases not matched to a gene. The germline CDR1 and CDR2 sequences are SGHRS and YFSETQ. There are 13 residues in the CDR3. This CDR3 reads CASSRGESYEQYF. The CDR3 DNA is TGCGCCAGCTCACGGGGGGAATCCTACGAGCAGTACTTC.

This clonotype was observed a few times. The chain employs TRBV20-1 and TRBJ2-7; 10 bases map to TRBD2. V shed 1 base and J 4 bases; nucleotides not matched to a gene: 4. Germline lookup yields CDR1 DFQATT and CDR2 SNEGSKA (reference sequence). The CDR3 is made up of 14 amino acids. The CDR3 loop is CSARGASGGYEQYF. For the CDR3, the DNA is TGCAGTGCTAGAGGTGCTAGCGGGGGTTACGAGCAGTACTTC.

This clonotype has just a few counts. This chain uses TRBV20-1 with TRBJ1-3, with a weak D call TRBD1 (6 bases). The CDR3 extends over 12 amino acids. CDR1 is DFQATT and CDR2 is SNEGSKA in the germline V gene (reference sequence). V lost 1 base, J lost 10 bases, and 11 bases lay in between. This CDR3 reads CSARGGGATIYF. CDR3 in DNA: TGCAGTGCTAGAGGGGGGGGGGCGACCATATATTTT.

This clonotype was recorded at least ten times. The junction and the germline gene differ at one end; a read error may be behind it. DNA of the CDR3: TGCAGCGTGGAAGACAGCTCCTACAATGAGCAGTTCTTC. Translation: CSVEDSSYNEQFF. V usage is TRBV29-1 and J usage is TRBJ2-1, with D possibly being TRBD1 (5 bases). This CDR3 region has 13 residues. CDR1 is SQVTM and CDR2 is ANQGSEA in the germline V gene.

In its sample, this clonotype was seen many times. This chain uses TRBV19 with TRBJ2-1; D is undetermined. The CDR3 runs 13 residues. Germline assignment: CDR1 LNHDA and CDR2 SQIVND (reference sequence). Trimming took 6 bases from V and 4 from J, leaving 10 bases between them. The CDR3 bases are TGTGCCAGTAGCTCGACATCTTACAATGAGCAGTTCTTC. This sequence encodes CASSSTSYNEQFF. The entire variable domain, with the rest obtained from reference TRBV19 and TRBJ2-1, is as follows: DGGITQSPKYLFRKEGQNVTLSCEQNLNHDAMYWYRQDPGQGLRLIYYSQIVNDFQKGDIAEGYSVSREKKESFPLTVTSAQKNPTAFYLCASSSTSYNEQFFGPGTRLTVL.

As to this clonotype: Since no conserved phenylalanine or tryptophan closes the CDR3, a read error is the likely cause. This CDR3 reads CSAGTSGYTYEQYS. The CDR3, as DNA: TGCAGTGCCGGTACTAGCGGGTATACCTACGAGCAGTACTCC. J is TRBJ2-7 and V is TRBV20-1, with 9 bases aligning to TRBD2. This CDR3 is 14 amino acids long. J gave up 2 bases and V 6 bases, and 8 bases lay outside the gene matches. Germline lookup yields CDR1 DFQATT and CDR2 SNEGSKA (reference sequence).

This clonotype was seen repeatedly, ten times or more. The CDR3 DNA reads as TGCAGTGCTGTAGTTGCCTCCTACGAGCAGTACTTC. Translated, it gives CSAVVASYEQYF. V and J are TRBV20-1 and TRBJ2-7; no clear D. Trimming removed 5 bases at V and 0 bases at J, with 8 bases between. Germline V lookup: CDR1 DFQATT, CDR2 SNEGSKA (reference sequence). The CDR3 runs to 12 residues.

V usage is TRBV20-1 and J usage is TRBJ2-7; D not resolved. The CDR3 sequence is 12 residues long. The ends were cut back, 6 bases at V and 3 bases at J, with 12 bases in the middle. Germline CDR1 reads DFQATT; CDR2 reads SNEGSKA (reference sequence). The CDR3 nucleotides read TGCAGTGCCCCCGCTAGTAACTACGAGCAGTACTTC. Amino acids: CSAPASNYEQYF.

This clonotype has at least ten counts. This rearrangement joins TRBV7-8 to TRBJ1-1, with D possibly TRBD1 on 5 matching bases. The CDR3 is 15 residues long. Trimming removed 0 bases from V and 4 bases from J, with 12 bases in between. Germline CDR1 SGHVS, CDR2 FQNEAQ. CDR3 protein: CASSLAQAGITEAFF. CDR3 DNA: TGTGCCAGCAGCTTAGCGCAGGCAGGGATCACTGAAGCTTTCTTT.

Concerning this clonotype itself: One base away lies a much larger clone, so this may be a sequencing read error. The rearrangement links TRBV25-1 to TRBJ2-1; D gene unclear. With 4 bases removed from V and 11 bases from J, the gap between germline ends came to 15 bases. The length of the CDR3 is 13 residues. CDR1 is MGHDK, CDR2 SYGVNS, per germline. The CDR3 bases are TGTGCCAGCAGTGCCCTAAAGATGGGTCAGCAGTTCTTC. It yields the protein CASSALKMGQQFF. Supplemented by reference TRBV25-1 and TRBJ2-1, the full variable domain reads EADIYQTPRYLVIGTGKKITLECSQTMGHDKMYWYQQDPGMELHLIHYSYGVNSTEKGDLSSESTVSRIRTEHFPLTLESARPSHTSQYLCASSALKMGQQFFGPGTRLTVL.

The V and J genes are TRBV20-1 and TRBJ2-1; possibly TRBD1 or TRBD2 for D (6 bases each). The V gene lost 1 base and the J gene lost 0 bases, with 10 bases spanning the gap. CDR3 length: 15 residues. Germline V gene lookup returns CDR1 DFQATT and CDR2 SNEGSKA (reference sequence). For the CDR3, the DNA is TGCAGTGCTAGAGTGTCGGGGGCCTCCTACAATGAGCAGTTCTTC. Amino acids: CSARVSGASYNEQFF.

Regarding this clonotype: A read error is possible here, since a much larger clone lies one base away. The chain has TRBV5-1 and TRBJ1-4, with D maybe TRBD1 (6 bases). The CDR3 has 16 amino acids. The V gene's germline CDR1 is SGHRS and CDR2 YFSETQ. Written as DNA, the CDR3 is TGCGCCAGCAACTTGGCGCGCAGGGGTATCAATGAAAAACTGTTTTTT. Translating gives CASNLARRGINEKLFF.

The rearrangement uses TRBV4-3 and TRBJ2-3; TRBD2 matches 10 bases. The V gene end was trimmed by 0 bases and the J gene end by 5 bases; junction bases not matched to a gene: 11. This CDR3 region has 18 residues. Germline assignment: CDR1 LGHNA and CDR2 YSLEER. The CDR3 nucleotides read TGCGCCAGCAGCCAAGATGAGGTGCCTAGCGGGAGAGTAGATACGCAGTATTTT. This gives the protein CASSQDEVPSGRVDTQYF.

This clonotype appeared a few times. The chain is built from TRBV5-1 and TRBJ2-1, with D unresolved. CDR3 size: 13 residues. V was shortened by 2 bases and J by 5 bases, with 8 bases between the two germline ends. Per the germline V gene, CDR1 is SGHRS and CDR2 is YFSETQ. CDR3 bases: TGCGCCAGCAGCTTCGGCAGAAACAATGAGCAGTTCTTC. It is translated as CASSFGRNNEQFF.

The V gene is TRBV11-3, the J gene TRBJ2-7; 8 positions match TRBD2. V gave up 5 bases and J gave up 6 bases; unmatched junction bases: 9. Germline V gene data show CDR1 as SGHNT and CDR2 as YENEEA. This CDR3 is built from 14 residues. CDR3 DNA: TGTGCCAGCAGCCCTGGGACTAGATGGGGCGAGCAGTACTTC. Translation: CASSPGTRWGEQYF. The full variable domain, completed using reference TRBV11-3 and TRBJ2-7, is EAGVVQSPRYKIIEKKQPVAFWCNPISGHNTLYWYLQNLGQGPELLIRYENEEAVDDSQLPKDRFSAERLKGVDSTLKIQPAELGDSAVYLCASSPGTRWGEQYFGPGTRLTVT.

By share of the sample, this clonotype is medium-sized (0.01 to 0.1%). This rearrangement joins TRBV3-1 to TRBJ2-7, with D uncertain. V was trimmed by 0 bases and J by 2 bases, leaving 2 bases between them. The CDR3 runs to 12 residues. The germline CDR1 and CDR2 sequences are LGHDT and YNNKEL (reference sequence). The CDR3 nucleotides read TGTGCCAGCAGCCAAGACGCCTACGAGCAGTACTTC. Amino acid sequence: CASSQDAYEQYF.

The chain uses TRBV6-1 and TRBJ1-4; perhaps TRBD1 as D (5 bases). The CDR3 length is 13 residues. Trimming pared 8 bases from V and 7 bases from J, leaving 14 bases between. In germline, CDR1 is MNHNS, CDR2 SASEGT. The CDR3: CASSSGFGEKLFF. The CDR3 coding sequence is TGTGCCAGCTCGTCAGGGTTCGGTGAAAAACTGTTTTTT.

This clonotype has just a few counts. The rearrangement joins TRBV7-8 to TRBJ1-6; D possibly corresponds to TRBD1 (6 bases). Germline lookup yields CDR1 SGHVS and CDR2 FQNEAQ. The V end lost 4 bases, the J end lost 4 bases, and 11 bases lay between the germline ends. The CDR3 has 15 amino acids. The CDR3 protein is CASSSQGQYNSPLHF. In DNA, the CDR3 is TGTGCCAGCAGCTCACAGGGACAATATAATTCACCCCTCCACTTT. Full variable domain (missing parts from reference TRBV7-8 and TRBJ1-6): GAGVSQSPRYKVAKRGQDVALRCDPISGHVSLFWYQQALGQGPEFLTYFQNEAQLDKSGLPSDRFFAERPEGSVSTLKIQRTQQEDSAVYLCASSSQGQYNSPLHFGNGTRLTVT.

In the case of this clonotype: Relative to the germline gene, one junction end is altered; a read error may explain this. This CDR3 is CASSQMPGQRNYDQYF. DNA of the CDR3: TGCGCCAGCAGCCAGATGCCGGGACAAAGGAACTACGACCAGTACTTC. This chain connects TRBV4-1 to TRBJ2-7; a possible D gene is TRBD1 (6 bases). This CDR3 region has 16 residues. Germline loops: CDR1 MGHRA, CDR2 YSYEKL.

This clonotype was picked up many times. The gene calls are TRBV7-9 and TRBJ2-5; D is unclear. CDR1 SEHNR and CDR2 FQNEAQ come from the germline V gene (reference sequence). CDR3 length: 14 amino acids. Trimming stripped 2 bases from V and 5 bases from J, with 12 bases between. CDR3 sequence (DNA): TGTGCCAGCAGCTTAAACACGGTTCCGGAGACCCAGTACTTC. It specifies CASSLNTVPETQYF.

In its sample, this clonotype was seen many times. V is TRBV9 and J is TRBJ2-1; 7 positions agree with TRBD1. V shed 2 bases and J 3 bases; nucleotides not matched to a gene: 5. The CDR3 is 15 residues long. Germline values: CDR1 SGDLS, CDR2 YYNGEE. CDR3 sequence: CASSVRTGIYNEQFF. DNA for the CDR3: TGTGCCAGCAGCGTCCGGACAGGAATCTACAATGAGCAGTTCTTC.

This clonotype was recorded many times. V is TRBV28 and J is TRBJ2-7; the D gene could be TRBD1 or TRBD2 (5 bases each). This CDR3 region has 15 residues. Per germline, CDR1 MDHEN and CDR2 SYDVKM. V lost 4 bases and J lost 0, with 13 bases in between. DNA of the CDR3: TGTGCCAGCAGTTCCGGGACGGCAAGCTCCTACGAGCAGTACTTC. As protein: CASSSGTASSYEQYF.

At least ten counts were recorded for this clonotype. A read error may account for a junction end that differs from germline. The chain recombines TRBV7-2 with TRBJ1-6; 7 positions match TRBD1. CDR3 size: 16 residues. Germline CDR1 SGHTA, CDR2 FQGNSA. The CDR3: CASSLKRGHPNSPLHF. DNA for the CDR3: TGTGCCAGCAGTCTAAAGAGGGGGCACCCAAATTCCCCCCTCCACTTT.

This clonotype was observed a handful of times. This chain links TRBV11-3 with TRBJ2-5; D may be TRBD2 (6 bases). Trimming pared 5 bases from V and 5 bases from J, leaving 15 bases between. This CDR3 contains 14 residues. Germline assignment: CDR1 SGHNT and CDR2 YENEEA. CDR3 sequence reads: CASSDRAGSETQYF. The CDR3 DNA follows: TGTGCCAGCAGCGACCGAGCGGGCAGCGAGACCCAGTACTTC.

This clonotype was picked up a small number of times. The chain joins TRBV5-6 to TRBJ2-1; 7 nucleotides agree with TRBD2. Germline CDR1 is SGHDT and CDR2 is YYEEEE. CDR3 size: 15 residues. The V and J ends lost 2 bases and 5 bases, in that order; junction bases with no gene match: 7. CDR3 DNA: TGTGCCAGCAGCTTCCTAGCGGCCCTTGACAATGAGCAGTTCTTC. It translates to CASSFLAALDNEQFF.

At least ten counts were recorded for this clonotype. The CDR3 is CSVTRVVGVANYGYTF. The CDR3 DNA is TGCAGCGTTACGAGGGTTGTGGGGGTTGCTAACTATGGCTACACCTTC. The chain links TRBV29-1 to TRBJ1-2, with D maybe TRBD1 (5 bases). The length of the CDR3 is 16 residues. Germline assignment: CDR1 SQVTM and CDR2 ANQGSEA. The ends were cut back, 5 bases at V and 0 bases at J, with 19 bases in the middle.

This clonotype was seen a few times. The rearrangement joins TRBV2 to TRBJ2-1; 10 nucleotides match TRBD2. Germline assignment: CDR1 SNHLY and CDR2 FYNNEI. The CDR3 loop spans 15 amino acids. Trimming took 3 bases from V and 6 from J; bases not matched to a gene: 5. The CDR3 loop is CASSDSAGGRNEQFF. Written as DNA, the CDR3 is TGTGCCAGCAGTGACTCAGCGGGGGGGCGCAATGAGCAGTTCTTC.

The rearrangement links TRBV20-1 to TRBJ1-4; D is possibly TRBD1 (6 bases). This CDR3 is built from 14 residues. Germline V gene sequence: CDR1 DFQATT, CDR2 SNEGSKA (reference sequence). V gave up 6 bases and J gave up 7 bases, with 18 bases separating them. The CDR3 coding sequence is TGCAGTGCGGGACACGGATTCGGGGGTGAAAAACTGTTTTTT. Translated, it gives CSAGHGFGGEKLFF.

This clonotype was seen a few times. The genes are TRBV12-3 or TRBV12-4 and TRBJ1-5; 7 bases are a match to TRBD1. Unmatched junction bases numbered 7, after V lost 5 bases and J lost 6 bases. The CDR3 has 14 residues. CDR3 DNA sequence: TGTGCCAGCAGTACCGGGACAGTTTCTCAGCCCCAGCATTTT. Translating it yields CASSTGTVSQPQHF.

This clonotype appeared many times. The chain uses TRBV5-1 and TRBJ2-1; 11 nucleotides line up with TRBD2. CDR1 and CDR2 (germline): SGHRS, YFSETQ. This CDR3 is built from 17 residues. V shed 5 bases and J 4 bases; nucleotides not matched to a gene: 11. The CDR3 loop reads CASRIGLAGGLYNEQFF. In DNA form, the CDR3 reads TGCGCCAGCAGGATAGGGCTAGCGGGGGGCCTATACAATGAGCAGTTCTTC.

This clonotype showed up many times. This rearrangement joins TRBV7-9 to TRBJ1-2; 9 bases map to TRBD1. The CDR3 totals 15 residues. V lost 1 base to trimming and J lost 6 bases; unmatched junction nucleotides: 6. The germline CDR1 and CDR2 sequences are SEHNR and FQNEAQ (reference sequence). CDR3 DNA: TGTGCCAGCAGCTTAGAGGGGACAGGGTATAATGGCTACACCTTC. This translates into CASSLEGTGYNGYTF. The full variable domain, with the rest looked up from reference TRBV7-9 and TRBJ1-2, is DTGVSQNPRHKITKRGQNVTFRCDPISEHNRLYWYRQTLGQGPEFLTYFQNEAQLEKSRLLSDRFSAERPKGSFSTLEIQRTEQGDSAMYLCASSLEGTGYNGYTFGSGTRLTVV.

There are many counts of this clonotype. Written as DNA, the CDR3 is TGTGCCAGCCGGACAATGGGTTGGTATGATGAGCAGTTCTTC. Its protein product is CASRTMGWYDEQFF. The chain has TRBV6-5 and TRBJ2-1; perhaps TRBD1 as D (5 bases). Trimming removed 8 bases from V and 8 bases from J, with 19 bases in between. Per the germline V gene, CDR1 is MNHEY and CDR2 is SVGAGI. The CDR3 runs to 14 residues.